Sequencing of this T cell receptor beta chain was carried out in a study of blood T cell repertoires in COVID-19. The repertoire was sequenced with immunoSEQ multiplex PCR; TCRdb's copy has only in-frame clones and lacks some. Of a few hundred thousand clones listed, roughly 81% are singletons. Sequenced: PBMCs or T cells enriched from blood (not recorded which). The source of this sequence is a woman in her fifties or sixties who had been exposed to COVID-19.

The CDR3 here is CASSQTGTGDKTQYF. The CDR3 region has the DNA TGTGCCAGTAGCCAGACAGGGACTGGGGACAAGACCCAGTACTTC. V and J are TRBV19 and TRBJ2-5; D perhaps matches TRBD1 (7 bases). The CDR3 has 15 residues. Germline assignment: CDR1 LNHDA and CDR2 SQIVND (reference sequence). Trimming cost V 6 bases and J 6 bases, with 20 bases left between them.